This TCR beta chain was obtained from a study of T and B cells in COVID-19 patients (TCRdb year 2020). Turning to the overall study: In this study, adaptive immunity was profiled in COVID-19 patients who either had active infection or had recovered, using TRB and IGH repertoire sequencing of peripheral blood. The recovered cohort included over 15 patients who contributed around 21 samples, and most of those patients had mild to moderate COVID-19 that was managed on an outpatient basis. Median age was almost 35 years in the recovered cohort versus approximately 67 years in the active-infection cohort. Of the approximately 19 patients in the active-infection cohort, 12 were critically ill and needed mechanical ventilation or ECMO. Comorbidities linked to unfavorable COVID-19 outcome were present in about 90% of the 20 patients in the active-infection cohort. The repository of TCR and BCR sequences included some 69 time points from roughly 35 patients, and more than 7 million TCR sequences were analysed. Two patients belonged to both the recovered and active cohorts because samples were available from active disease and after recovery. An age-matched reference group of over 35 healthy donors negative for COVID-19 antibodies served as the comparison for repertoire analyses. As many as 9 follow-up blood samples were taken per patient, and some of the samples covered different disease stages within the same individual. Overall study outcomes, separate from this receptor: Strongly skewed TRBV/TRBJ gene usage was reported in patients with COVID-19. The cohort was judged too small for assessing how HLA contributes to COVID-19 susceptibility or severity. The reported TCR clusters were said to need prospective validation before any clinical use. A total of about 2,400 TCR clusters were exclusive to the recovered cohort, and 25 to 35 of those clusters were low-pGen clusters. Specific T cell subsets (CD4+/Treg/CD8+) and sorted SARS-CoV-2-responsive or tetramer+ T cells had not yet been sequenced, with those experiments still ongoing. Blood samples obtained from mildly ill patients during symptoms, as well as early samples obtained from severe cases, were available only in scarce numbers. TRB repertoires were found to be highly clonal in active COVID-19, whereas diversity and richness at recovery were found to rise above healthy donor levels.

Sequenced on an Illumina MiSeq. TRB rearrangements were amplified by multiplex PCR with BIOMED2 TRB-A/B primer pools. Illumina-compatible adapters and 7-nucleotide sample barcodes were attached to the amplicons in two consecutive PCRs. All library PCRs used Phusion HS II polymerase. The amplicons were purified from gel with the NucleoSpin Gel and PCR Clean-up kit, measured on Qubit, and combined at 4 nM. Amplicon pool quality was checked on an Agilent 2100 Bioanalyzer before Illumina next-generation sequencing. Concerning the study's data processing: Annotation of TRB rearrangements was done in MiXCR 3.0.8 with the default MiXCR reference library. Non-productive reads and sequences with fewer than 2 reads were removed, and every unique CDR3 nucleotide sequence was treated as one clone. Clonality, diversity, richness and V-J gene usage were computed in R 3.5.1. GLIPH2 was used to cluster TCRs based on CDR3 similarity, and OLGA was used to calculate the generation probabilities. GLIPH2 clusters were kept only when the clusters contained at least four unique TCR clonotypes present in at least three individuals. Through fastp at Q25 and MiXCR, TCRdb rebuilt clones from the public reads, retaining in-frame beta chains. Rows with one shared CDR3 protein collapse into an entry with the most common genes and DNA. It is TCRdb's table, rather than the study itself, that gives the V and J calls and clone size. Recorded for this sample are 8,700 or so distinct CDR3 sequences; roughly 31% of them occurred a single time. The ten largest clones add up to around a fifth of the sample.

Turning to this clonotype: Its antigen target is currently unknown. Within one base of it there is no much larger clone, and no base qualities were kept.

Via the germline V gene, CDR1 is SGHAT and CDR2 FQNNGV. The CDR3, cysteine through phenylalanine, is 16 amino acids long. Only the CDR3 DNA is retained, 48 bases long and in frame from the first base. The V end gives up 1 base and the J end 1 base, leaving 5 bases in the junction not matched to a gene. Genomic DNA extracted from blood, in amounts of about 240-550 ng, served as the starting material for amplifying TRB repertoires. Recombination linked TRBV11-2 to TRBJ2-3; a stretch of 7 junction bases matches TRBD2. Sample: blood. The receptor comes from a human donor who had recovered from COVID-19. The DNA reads TGTGCCAGCAGCTTAGTGGGACTACCCCGCACAGATACGCAGTATTTT. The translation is CASSLVGLPRTDTQYF.